The 15 T cell receptor beta chains listed next were all sequenced from one sample in a study of early T cells in non-severe SARS-CoV-2 infection. TCRdb reanalysed the 5' RACE reads using MiXCR and keeps one entry per CDR3 protein. The sample contains about 64,000 distinct CDR3 sequences, about 19% of which appear only once. The starting material was whole blood, obtained at baseline. These receptors were taken from an adult who was a healthcare worker with PCR-confirmed SARS-CoV-2 infection or an uninfected control (not recorded which).

The chain has TRBV7-9 and TRBJ1-2; D is unclear. Germline CDR1 reads SEHNR; CDR2 reads FQNEAQ (reference sequence). The V end was cut by 1 base, the J end by 10 bases, with 13 bases between. The CDR3 is 13 amino acids. CDR3 coding DNA: TGTGCCAGCAGCTTAGAACTGGTGCTCCACTACACCTTC. It yields the protein CASSLELVLHYTF. Combining the CDR3 with reference TRBV7-9 and TRBJ1-2 gives the whole variable domain DTGVSQNPRHKITKRGQNVTFRCDPISEHNRLYWYRQTLGQGPEFLTYFQNEAQLEKSRLLSDRFSAERPKGSFSTLEIQRTEQGDSAMYLCASSLELVLHYTFGSGTRLTVV.

The chain uses TRBV2 and TRBJ2-5; D is uncertain. The V end was cut by 6 bases, the J end by 2 bases, with 13 bases between. Germline V gives CDR1 SNHLY, CDR2 FYNNEI. This CDR3 contains 14 residues. The CDR3 DNA reads TGTGCCAGCAGCGGCGACGTTGCGCAAGAGACCCAGTACTTC. The encoded protein is CASSGDVAQETQYF. Complete variable domain (other parts from reference TRBV2 and TRBJ2-5): EPEVTQTPSHQVTQMGQEVILRCVPISNHLYFYWYRQILGQKVEFLVSFYNNEISEKSEIFDDQFSVERPDGSNFTLKIRSTKLEDSAMYFCASSGDVAQETQYFGPGTRLLVL.

This clonotype came up a few times. The V gene is TRBV24-1, the J gene TRBJ2-3; D unresolved. V was pared by 3 bases and J by 1 base, with 7 bases between. The CDR3 spans 14 residues. Germline V gene lookup returns CDR1 KGHDR and CDR2 SFDVKD. The CDR3 bases are TGTGCCACCAGTGATAGCCAGGGCACAGATACGCAGTATTTT. This encodes CATSDSQGTDTQYF.

This clonotype has at least ten counts. The chain recombines TRBV12-3 or TRBV12-4 with TRBJ1-2, with no clear D. Trimming removed 5 bases at V and 4 bases at J, with 14 bases between. This CDR3 has 14 residues. As DNA, the CDR3 is TGTGCCAGCAGTGTGACGGAAAGCCCCTATGGCTACACCTTC. Translated, it gives CASSVTESPYGYTF.

Only a few counts were recorded for this clonotype. The gene calls are TRBV12-3 or TRBV12-4 and TRBJ2-1; tentative D call: TRBD2 (6 bases). Between the trimmed V and J ends, which lost 7 bases and 9 bases, there was a span of 16 bases. This CDR3 region has 13 residues. This CDR3 is CASIIGGYGEQFF. The CDR3 coding sequence is TGTGCCAGCATCATCGGGGGTTACGGTGAGCAGTTCTTC.

The genes are TRBV19 and TRBJ2-3, with 9 bases lining up with TRBD2. This CDR3 contains 14 residues. CDR1 is LNHDA and CDR2 is SQIVND in the germline V gene (reference sequence). Trimming removed 5 bases from V and 5 bases from J; junction bases left unmatched: 5. The CDR3 spells CASSAGGAEDTQYF. The CDR3 nucleotides are TGTGCCAGTAGTGCGGGGGGGGCAGAAGATACGCAGTATTTT.

This clonotype was picked up many times. The gene calls are TRBV4-1 and TRBJ2-3; unclear D gene. Trimming shortened V by 0 bases and J by 5 bases, and 6 bases separated the two germline ends. Germline V gene lookup returns CDR1 MGHRA and CDR2 YSYEKL. CDR3 length: 13 amino acids. The CDR3 region is CASSQEGIDTQYF. CDR3 DNA: TGCGCCAGCAGCCAAGAAGGAATAGATACGCAGTATTTT.

The chain couples TRBV3-1 to TRBJ2-4; TRBD2 agrees at 7 bases. CDR1 is LGHDT and CDR2 is YNNKEL in the germline V gene (reference sequence). The CDR3 totals 15 residues. V dropped 1 base and J dropped 5; count of bases not matched to a gene: 5. CDR3 in amino acids: CASSQGWAGENIQYF. The CDR3 nucleotides are TGTGCCAGCAGCCAAGGCTGGGCGGGGGAAAACATTCAGTACTTC.

The chain links TRBV30 to TRBJ2-2; D call uncertain. CDR3 length: 14 residues. Trimming cost V 1 base and J 7 bases, with 13 bases left between them. The germline gives CDR1 GTSNPN, CDR2 SVGIG (reference sequence). The CDR3 DNA follows: TGTGCCTGGAGTGCCACAGAGTCAAGCGGGGAGCTGTTTTTT. Encoded protein: CAWSATESSGELFF.

This chain uses TRBV4-1 with TRBJ2-7, with TRBD1 matching over 11 bases. Germline assignment: CDR1 MGHRA and CDR2 YSYEKL. The CDR3 is made up of 16 amino acids. After removal of 0 bases from V and 4 bases from J, the junction contained 5 bases not matched to a gene. The chain's CDR3 is CASSQEEGTGGYEQYF. Written as DNA, the CDR3 is TGCGCCAGCAGCCAAGAAGAGGGGACAGGGGGGTACGAGCAGTACTTC.

This chain joins TRBV3-1 and TRBJ2-2; 11 positions agree with TRBD1. In germline, CDR1 is LGHDT, CDR2 YNNKEL (reference sequence). The CDR3 consists of 18 residues. With 0 bases clipped from V and 4 bases from J, the junction kept 7 bases outside the gene matches. The CDR3 here is CASSQEPDRGLITGELFF. Here the CDR3 DNA reads TGTGCCAGCAGCCAAGAGCCGGACAGGGGGCTCATCACCGGGGAGCTGTTTTTT.

The V gene is TRBV10-3, the J gene TRBJ2-7, with D possibly being TRBD1 (6 bases). The CDR3 spans 12 residues. The V gene's germline CDR1 is ENHRY and CDR2 SYGVKD. Deletions cut 10 bases from V and 0 bases from J, with 10 bases between. CDR3 bases: TGTGCCACAGGGACACCCTCCTACGAGCAGTACTTC. Translating it yields CATGTPSYEQYF.

The V call is TRBV6-1, the J call TRBJ1-1; no clear D. CDR1 and CDR2 (germline): MNHNS, SASEGT. Deletions cut 2 bases from V and 6 bases from J, with 16 bases between. The CDR3 has 15 amino acids. CDR3 sequence reads: CASSEFVQIGAEAFF. CDR3 DNA sequence: TGTGCCAGCAGTGAATTCGTACAAATTGGCGCTGAAGCTTTCTTT.

This clonotype has only a few counts. The rearrangement uses TRBV6-5 and TRBJ1-2; possibly TRBD1 for D (6 bases). Germline V gene sequence: CDR1 MNHEY, CDR2 SVGAGI. Trimming left V 0 bases short and J 4 bases short, with 9 bases between. The CDR3 covers 14 residues. The CDR3, as DNA: TGTGCCAGCAGTTACTCGAAGGACAGCTATGGCTACACCTTC. This translates into CASSYSKDSYGYTF.

This chain connects TRBV7-9 to TRBJ2-3; D call uncertain. CDR3 length: 14 residues. Germline V lookup: CDR1 SEHNR, CDR2 FQNEAQ (reference sequence). V lost 5 bases, J lost 2 bases, and 11 bases lay in between. The CDR3 DNA is TGTGCCAGCAGCCCGCTTTCGTCCACAGATACGCAGTATTTT. Translating gives CASSPLSSTDTQYF.